This paragraph reports one TCR beta chain. This clone was found once. Its antigen is currently not known. No base-level quality is on record; no much larger clone is a single base apart. Inclusive of the bounding cysteine and phenylalanine, the CDR3 is 15 residues long. Solely the CDR3 DNA is kept, with 45 bases framed from the first base. From a lookup of the germline V gene, CDR1 and CDR2 are SGHTA and FQGNSA. The V end gives up 3 bases and the J end 5 bases, leaving 7 bases in the junction not matched to a gene. The entry originates in a study of blood T cell repertoires in COVID-19 (dated by TCRdb to about 2020). Study-level background: Samples from collaborators originated in the United States, Italy and Spain and spanned both the acute and convalescent phases of COVID-19. The prospective study material was composed of cDNA or gDNA derived from T cells, B-cell-depleted T cells, or PBMCs. Subjects who had been exposed to COVID-19, were actively infected with it, or had recovered from it provided the deeply sampled blood TCRbeta repertoires that made up the dataset. The repertoires were released in a freely available public database meant as a resource for research on the immune response to SARS-CoV-2. The samples were drawn from the first 160 participants of the ongoing ImmuneRACE study and from 1,254 subjects provided by 6 global collaborators. Nearly every sample came with metadata listing a de-identified subject ID, COVID-19 status, age in years and sex. Where available, HLA class I and class II types were taken from metadata supplied by the sample provider and were not determined by assay-based typing.

The investigation overall reported the following: Clinical and demographic metadata were provided uncurated, with the amount varying by source and participant.

TCRbeta CDR3 regions were amplified from genomic DNA by means of the immunoSEQ Assay, a bias-controlled multiplex PCR. In the source study's methods: The number of nucleated cells in each sample was estimated from the amplification of reference gene primers within the assay. To quantify the absolute abundance of each unique TCRbeta CDR3 rearrangement, sequence reads were collapsed and filtered. For each sample, productive Simpson clonality was calculated by taking the square root of Simpson's diversity index across productive rearrangements. TCRdb limited this immuneACCESS table to in-frame rearrangements with V and J called. A share of clones is missing; checked studies link under half to unresolved V genes, and the rest is unexplained. V and J calls and clone size are those listed in that table; D and trimming were worked out from the DNA. Present in this sample are around 60,000 clones, roughly 90% of which were seen just once. Approximately 3.5% of the sample belongs to the ten largest clones.

Collaborating institutions collected whole blood in K2EDTA tubes following their own protocols. Collaborator samples were shipped for TCRbeta analysis as frozen whole blood, isolated PBMCs, or DNA extracted from either sample type. The TCR originated in a man in his 70s with acute or convalescent COVID-19. The chain is assembled from TRBV7-2 and TRBJ2-7, and TRBD1 matches 10 of the central bases. Sequencing was done on a sample of peripheral blood. The CDR3 amino acid sequence is: CASSLLGQGTDEQYF. In nucleotide form, the sequence is TGTGCCAGCAGCTTGCTGGGACAGGGGACCGACGAGCAGTACTTC.